Below are 32 T cell receptor beta chains sequenced from a single sample in a study of blood T cell repertoires in COVID-19. Method: immunoSEQ multiplex PCR; TCRdb's copy keeps in-frame clones and lacks some. The data show under 200,000 clones, about 85% seen once. The sequenced material came from peripheral blood. The source is a woman aged 45-59 years with COVID-19, enrolled during active disease.

The chain joins TRBV2 to TRBJ1-1; maybe TRBD1 (6 bases). The CDR3 is 14 amino acids. The germline V gene encodes CDR1 SNHLY and CDR2 FYNNEI. V dropped 6 bases and J dropped 1 base, with 12 bases sitting between them. CDR3 coding DNA: TGTGCCAGCAGCGACGGACAGCCGAACACTGAAGCTTTCTTT. Amino acids: CASSDGQPNTEAFF.

The V gene is TRBV5-4, the J gene TRBJ2-5; D is undetermined. This CDR3 is built from 11 residues. CDR1 is SGHNT, CDR2 YYREEE, per germline (reference sequence). With 5 bases removed from V and 2 bases from J, the gap between germline ends came to 4 bases. The CDR3 here is CASSSQETQYF. CDR3 DNA sequence: TGTGCCAGCAGTTCACAAGAGACCCAGTACTTC.

Concerning this clone: This may stem from a read error, because a much larger clone lies one nucleotide away. The CDR3 loop is CASSSDRVYGYTF. As DNA, the CDR3 is TGTGCCAGCAGCTCCGACAGGGTCTATGGCTACACCTTC. The chain is built from TRBV7-9 and TRBJ1-2; 7 bases are shared with TRBD1. From germline, CDR1 is SEHNR and CDR2 FQNEAQ (reference sequence). The CDR3 contains 13 residues. J lost 4 bases, V lost 4 bases, and 3 bases had no gene match.

The chain combines TRBV6-5 with TRBJ2-7; TRBD1 agrees at 7 bases. The CDR3 length is 13 residues. Germline CDR1 reads MNHEY; CDR2 reads SVGAGI. Trimming removed 6 bases from V and 1 base from J; junction bases left unmatched: 3. DNA of the CDR3: TGTGCCAGCAGGCAGACAGGGTCCTACGAGCAGTACTTC. It encodes CASRQTGSYEQYF.

This sequence joins TRBV30 and TRBJ1-1; no clear D. This CDR3 is 14 amino acids long. Looked up from germline, CDR1 is GTSNPN and CDR2 is SVGIG (reference sequence). Trimming removed 5 bases from V and 3 bases from J, with 16 bases in between. This CDR3 is CAWFSPKSDTEAFF. The CDR3 DNA reads TGTGCCTGGTTCTCACCAAAGTCGGACACTGAAGCTTTCTTT.

The gene calls are TRBV4-3 and TRBJ2-7; D might be TRBD1 (6 bases). This CDR3 contains 14 residues. V was cut by 0 bases and J by 0 bases, with 6 bases left in between. From germline, CDR1 is LGHNA and CDR2 YSLEER. The CDR3 coding sequence is TGCGCCAGCAGCCAAGAGGGGGCCTCCTACGAGCAGTACTTC. It yields the protein CASSQEGASYEQYF.

The chain couples TRBV7-9 to TRBJ2-1, with 9 bases aligning to TRBD1. The V gene end was trimmed by 6 bases and the J gene end by 4 bases; junction bases not matched to a gene: 4. The length of the CDR3 is 14 residues. Looked up from germline, CDR1 is SEHNR and CDR2 is FQNEAQ (reference sequence). This CDR3 reads CASRSGTGYNEQFF. DNA for the CDR3: TGTGCCAGCAGATCCGGGACAGGGTACAATGAGCAGTTCTTC.

The V and J genes are TRBV23-1 and TRBJ2-3; 8 nucleotides match TRBD2. TRBV23-1 falls under the ORF class, with uncertain function. The CDR3 runs to 14 residues. Trimming removed 8 bases from V and 3 bases from J; junction bases left unmatched: 7. The CDR3 is CASLGRGATDTQYF. The CDR3 nucleotides are TGCGCCAGCCTCGGGCGGGGGGCGACAGATACGCAGTATTTT.

The V gene is TRBV27, the J gene TRBJ2-7; 8 bases agree with TRBD2. The CDR3 is 16 residues long. CDR1 is MNHEY and CDR2 is SMNVEV in the germline V gene (reference sequence). J lost 2 bases, V lost 4 bases, and 10 bases had no gene match. In DNA, the CDR3 is TGTGCCAGCAGTTCCCCCGGGGGGGGGCGAGCCTACGAGCAGTACTTC. It translates to CASSSPGGGRAYEQYF.

This clone was seen only a few times. The chain employs TRBV28 and TRBJ1-1, with D unclear. Per the germline V gene, CDR1 is MDHEN and CDR2 is SYDVKM. There are 14 residues in the CDR3. V lost 3 bases to trimming and J lost 7 bases, with 15 bases between them. The CDR3 nucleotides are TGTGCCAGCAGTTTGGGCGGGTTGGGCCGTGAAGCTTTCTTT. Translated, it gives CASSLGGLGREAFF.

This chain joins TRBV10-3 and TRBJ1-1; the D is unclear. This CDR3 comprises 16 residues. Looked up from germline, CDR1 is ENHRY and CDR2 is SYGVKD. Trimming took 6 bases from V and 3 from J, leaving 20 bases between them. CDR3 region: CAISENPRSPYTEAFF. The CDR3 nucleotides read TGTGCCATCAGCGAAAACCCCCGGTCACCGTACACTGAAGCTTTCTTT.

The CDR3 DNA sequence: TGTGCCAGCAGCGTCATGGGGGGGGATGAAAAACTGTTTTTT. The encoded protein is CASSVMGGDEKLFF. V and J are TRBV2 and TRBJ1-4; D possibly corresponds to TRBD1 (5 bases). V lost 6 bases and J lost 6, with 14 bases in between. The CDR3 contains 14 residues. CDR1 is SNHLY and CDR2 is FYNNEI in the germline V gene.

This sequence joins TRBV4-1 and TRBJ2-3; tentative D call: TRBD2 (5 bases). The CDR3 contains 15 residues. Trimming left V 3 bases short and J 1 base short, with 11 bases between. The germline V gene encodes CDR1 MGHRA and CDR2 YSYEKL. This chain's CDR3 is CASSHVVEGTDTQYF. CDR3 sequence (DNA): TGCGCCAGCAGCCATGTAGTGGAGGGCACAGATACGCAGTATTTT.

This chain joins TRBV30 and TRBJ2-3, with D tentatively TRBD1 (6 bases). Per the germline V gene, CDR1 is GTSNPN and CDR2 is SVGIG (reference sequence). Trimming removed 3 bases at V and 0 bases at J, with 13 bases between. CDR3 size: 15 residues. The CDR3 DNA reads as TGTGCCTGGAGCGCCCTGGGGACAAGCACAGATACGCAGTATTTT. It is translated as CAWSALGTSTDTQYF.

CDR3 coding DNA: TGTGCCAGCAGCGCTAACAAGGGGGCCCTATATTGGGCTGAAGCTTTCTTT. This codes for CASSANKGALYWAEAFF. V is TRBV5-6 and J is TRBJ1-1, with 7 positions matching TRBD1. The CDR3 runs 17 residues. The J segment lost 6 bases and the V segment lost 4 bases, leaving 18 bases of the junction unmatched. Germline V gives CDR1 SGHDT, CDR2 YYEEEE.

The chain combines TRBV12-5 with TRBJ2-7; D remains unclear. V lost 6 bases to trimming and J lost 1 base, with 4 bases between them. This CDR3 region has 11 residues. CDR1 and CDR2 from the germline V gene are LGHNT and FRNRAP. The CDR3 DNA sequence: TGTGCTAGTGGCACATCCTACGAGCAGTACTTC. Protein sequence: CASGTSYEQYF.

V usage is TRBV14 and J usage is TRBJ2-3; maybe TRBD1 (5 bases). Germline CDR1 reads SGHDN; CDR2 reads FVKESK. V shed 1 base and J shed 4 bases, with 12 bases lying between them. The CDR3 extends over 15 amino acids. The CDR3 nucleotides are TGTGCCAGCAGCCAAGGACAGTGGTGGGCAGATACGCAGTATTTT. Protein product: CASSQGQWWADTQYF. Full variable domain (missing parts from reference TRBV14 and TRBJ2-3): EAGVTQFPSHSVIEKGQTVTLRCDPISGHDNLYWYRRVMGKEIKFLLHFVKESKQDESGMPNNRFLAERTGGTYSTLKVQPAELEDSGVYFCASSQGQWWADTQYFGPGTRLTVL.

This rearrangement joins TRBV5-1 to TRBJ2-5; TRBD2 matches at 12 bases. CDR1 and CDR2 from the germline V gene are SGHRS and YFSETQ. After removal of 4 bases from V and 2 bases from J, the junction contained 3 bases not matched to a gene. The CDR3 has 15 residues. The CDR3 region has the DNA TGCGCCAGCAGCATTGGGACTAGCGGGCAAGAGACCCAGTACTTC. Translated, it gives CASSIGTSGQETQYF.

V usage is TRBV4-1 and J usage is TRBJ1-2, with 8 bases that match TRBD1. The CDR3 contains 16 residues. Germline-derived CDR1 and CDR2 are MGHRA and YSYEKL. Germline trimming cut 0 bases from V and 2 bases from J; bases unmatched to any gene: 5. CDR3 in DNA: TGCGCCAGCAGCCAAGATGGGGCAGGGGGCAACTATGGCTACACCTTC. This translates into CASSQDGAGGNYGYTF.

The chain has TRBV10-3 and TRBJ2-2; 7 nucleotides match TRBD1. This CDR3 has 17 residues. Germline V CDR1 and CDR2: ENHRY, SYGVKD. With 5 bases clipped from V and 2 bases from J, the junction kept 11 bases outside the gene matches. The DNA for the CDR3 is TGTGCCATCAGTAACATCGGGACAGCAATTAACACCGGGGAGCTGTTTTTT. Encoded protein: CAISNIGTAINTGELFF.

This chain uses TRBV7-9 with TRBJ1-4; 7 bases match TRBD1. CDR3 length equals 18 residues. J was trimmed by 0 bases and V by 0 bases; bases with no gene match: 7. CDR1 SEHNR and CDR2 FQNEAQ come from the germline V gene (reference sequence). The CDR3 region has the DNA TGTGCCAGCAGCTTAGCGCTCGAGGGGGCCCCAACTAATGAAAAACTGTTTTTT. Protein sequence: CASSLALEGAPTNEKLFF.

The J gene is TRBJ2-1, the V gene TRBV19; 11 nucleotides align to TRBD2. The V and J ends lost 3 bases and 2 bases, in that order; junction bases with no gene match: 3. The germline CDR1 and CDR2 sequences are LNHDA and SQIVND (reference sequence). The CDR3 is made up of 16 amino acids. The CDR3 DNA reads as TGTGCCAGTAGTATCCCGGGACTAGCGGCCTACAATGAGCAGTTCTTC. Translating it yields CASSIPGLAAYNEQFF.

The gene calls are TRBV19 and TRBJ1-2; maybe TRBD1 (6 bases). CDR1 LNHDA and CDR2 SQIVND come from the germline V gene (reference sequence). CDR3 length equals 15 residues. V lost 6 bases to trimming and J lost 4 bases, with 18 bases between them. In nucleotides, the CDR3 is TGTGCCAGTAGCTCTCCAGAACAGGGTTTCTATGGCTACACCTTC. Translated: CASSSPEQGFYGYTF.

The CDR3 DNA reads TGTGCCAGCAGCTTAATACTAGCGGACTACCAAGAGACCCAGTACTTC. The encoded protein is CASSLILADYQETQYF. The chain uses TRBV7-9 and TRBJ2-5; 8 bases line up with TRBD2. Germline values: CDR1 SEHNR, CDR2 FQNEAQ (reference sequence). The CDR3 spans 16 residues. V was clipped by 2 bases and J by 0 bases; unmatched bases: 5.

The rearrangement uses TRBV12-2 and TRBJ2-5; the table gives TRBD1 as D, unverified against the DNA. TRBV12-2 is a recognized pseudogene. The CDR3 loop spans 16 amino acids. CDR3 nucleotides: TGTGCAAGTCGCTCGGGACAGGGGGCGCATATTGAGACCCAGTACTTC. Translated, it gives CASRSGQGAHIETQYF.

The rearrangement joins TRBV7-9 to TRBJ2-7; TRBD2 is a possible D gene (5 bases). CDR3 length equals 14 residues. Germline-derived CDR1 and CDR2 are SEHNR and FQNEAQ (reference sequence). The V end was cut by 8 bases, the J end by 3 bases, with 17 bases between. The chain's CDR3 is CASSGGLPDYEQYF. In nucleotides, the CDR3 is TGTGCCAGCTCAGGAGGACTGCCAGACTACGAGCAGTACTTC.

The rearrangement uses TRBV23-1 and TRBJ2-7; possible D gene TRBD2, 7 bases. TRBV23-1 is an ORF, and what it does is uncertain. Trimming pared 3 bases from V and 7 bases from J, leaving 19 bases between. The CDR3 has 15 residues. The chain's CDR3 is CASSHPTGRGGEQYF. CDR3 bases: TGCGCCAGCAGTCACCCGACAGGTAGGGGGGGGGAGCAGTACTTC.

This sequence joins TRBV5-1 and TRBJ1-2; TRBD1 matches 8 bases. The germline V gene has CDR1 SGHRS and CDR2 YFSETQ. The V and J ends lost 4 bases and 4 bases, in that order; junction bases with no gene match: 9. CDR3 size: 15 residues. For the CDR3, the DNA is TGCGCCAGCAGCGGTATTGGGACAGGAGGCTATGGCTACACCTTC. Protein product: CASSGIGTGGYGYTF.

This chain links TRBV5-8 with TRBJ2-1, with a tentative D call TRBD1 (7 bases). Germline V lookup: CDR1 SGHTS, CDR2 YDEGEE. Trimming removed 1 base from V and 9 bases from J, with 17 bases in between. The CDR3 is 15 amino acids. CDR3 loop: CASSLYMDRRGEQFF. The CDR3 coding sequence is TGTGCCAGCAGCTTGTACATGGACAGGAGGGGTGAGCAGTTCTTC.

The CDR3 nucleotides are TGTGCCAGCAGCCAAGATTGGCAGGATGGTAATTCACCCCTCCACTTT. Residues: CASSQDWQDGNSPLHF. The chain couples TRBV3-1 (or the pseudogene TRBV3-2) to TRBJ1-6; no reliable D call. Per germline, CDR1 LGHDT and CDR2 YNNKEL (reference sequence). The V and J ends lost 0 bases and 6 bases respectively, with 12 bases between them. This CDR3 is 16 amino acids long.

The rearrangement links TRBV19 to TRBJ1-2, with 10 bases matching TRBD1. V lost 5 bases to trimming and J lost 5 bases; unmatched junction nucleotides: 11. This CDR3 has 16 amino acids. Germline V gives CDR1 LNHDA, CDR2 SQIVND (reference sequence). CDR3 region: CASSVGSGQGMYGYTF. CDR3 coding DNA: TGTGCCAGTAGTGTAGGTTCGGGACAGGGGATGTATGGCTACACCTTC.

J is TRBJ2-5 and V is TRBV20-1, with TRBD2 matching over 7 bases. V shed 3 bases, J shed 4 bases, and the junction held 5 bases outside the gene matches. Germline V CDR1 and CDR2: DFQATT, SNEGSKA (reference sequence). CDR3 length equals 13 residues. The CDR3 coding sequence is TGCAGTGCTAGTCGGGACTATTCAGAGACCCAGTACTTC. It translates to CSASRDYSETQYF.